A selection of T cell receptor beta chains follows, all from one sample in a study of T cells in localized non-small cell lung cancer. Sequenced by immunoSEQ multiplex PCR; TCRdb stores in-frame clones only, minus some. This sample yields approximately 57,000 clones, of which about nine tenths are seen a single time; about 5.6% belongs to the top ten. The sequenced sample was peripheral blood, obtained before any cancer treatment. These receptor sequences come from a woman aged 35-75 years with stage I lung adenocarcinoma. CDR3s include the opening cysteine and the closing phenylalanine or tryptophan. The D gene is left open where the match is weak.

TGTGCCAGTAGTATTTGGTCAGGGGCGAACACTGAAGCTTTCTTT,CASSIWSGANTEAFF,TRBJ1-1,-,TRBV19,15
TGTGCCAGCAGTGAAAGGAGACAGGGCTATGGCTACACCTTC,CASSERRQGYGYTF,TRBJ1-2,TRBD1,TRBV2,14
TGCGCCAGCAGCCGGGGGAGTCGGCAAGAGACCCAGTACTTC,CASSRGSRQETQYF,TRBJ2-5,-,TRBV5-1,14
TGCGCCAGCAGCCAAAGACAGGGTTCTGGAAACACCATATATTTT,CASSQRQGSGNTIYF,TRBJ1-3,TRBD1,TRBV4-1,15
TGCGCCAGCAGCTATGAGGGACAGGGAACTGGGGCCAACGTCCTGACTTTC,CASSYEGQGTGANVLTF,TRBJ2-6,TRBD1,TRBV4-3,17
TGTGCCATCAGTCCAACAGGGCTGGGCACTGAAGCTTTCTTT,CAISPTGLGTEAFF,TRBJ1-1,-,TRBV10-3,14
TGTGCCACCAGCGACCCAAAAACAGATACGCAGTATTTT,CATSDPKTDTQYF,TRBJ2-3,-,TRBV15,13
TGTGCCATCAGTGAGGGACCTATGAGCTCCTACGAGCAGTACTTC,CAISEGPMSSYEQYF,TRBJ2-7,-,TRBV10-3,15
TGTGCCAGCTCACCACTCCCGGGACAGGGGCAGTTCTTC,CASSPLPGQGQFF,TRBJ2-1,TRBD1,TRBV18,13
TGTGCCAGCAGTGAAGCCCCCGGGCCTCAGGAGACCCAGTACTTC,CASSEAPGPQETQYF,TRBJ2-5,-,TRBV2,15
TGTGCCAGAAGGCCTGGGGGGTCTACCTACGAGCAGTACTTC,CARRPGGSTYEQYF,TRBJ2-7,-,TRBV7-5,14
TGTGCCAGCAGCTTAGCGCCAGAGATGAACACTGAAGCTTTCTTT,CASSLAPEMNTEAFF,TRBJ1-1,-,TRBV7-9,15
TGTGCTAGCAGCTCGGACAGGGGGCAAGAGACCCAGTACTTC,CASSSDRGQETQYF,TRBJ2-5,TRBD1,TRBV7-7,14